This TCR beta chain originates from a study of PD-L1 blockade in urothelial cancer. Profiled with immunoSEQ multiplex PCR; TCRdb holds only in-frame clones, not every one. In the table there are around 68,000 clones, around four fifths of which are singletons. The time point denotes: pretreatment peripheral blood. Germline V gene lookup returns CDR1 SGHRS and CDR2 YFSETQ. Between the trimmed V and J ends, which lost 0 bases and 2 bases, there was a span of 9 bases. This CDR3 is built from 15 residues. The V and J genes are TRBV5-1 and TRBJ1-3, with TRBD1 as a possible D gene (5 bases). The sequencing used PBMCs, collected around atezolizumab (anti-PD-L1) treatment. The clonotype comes from a man aged 70 or older with urothelial cancer. The CDR3 is CASSLGQGAGNTIYF. DNA for the CDR3: TGCGCCAGCAGCTTGGGGCAGGGCGCTGGAAACACCATATATTTT.